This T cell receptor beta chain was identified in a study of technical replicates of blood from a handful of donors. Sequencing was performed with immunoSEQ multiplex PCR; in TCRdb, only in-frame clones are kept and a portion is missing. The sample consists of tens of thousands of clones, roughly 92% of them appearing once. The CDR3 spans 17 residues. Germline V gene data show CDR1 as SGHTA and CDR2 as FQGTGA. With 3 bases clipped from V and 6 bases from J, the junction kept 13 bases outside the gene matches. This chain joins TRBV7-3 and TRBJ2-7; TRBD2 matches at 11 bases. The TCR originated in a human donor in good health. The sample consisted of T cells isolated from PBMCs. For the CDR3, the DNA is TGTGCCAGCAGCTTCTACCCGGGGGGTAGCGGGAGGGCCGAGCAGTACTTC. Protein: CASSFYPGGSGRAEQYF.